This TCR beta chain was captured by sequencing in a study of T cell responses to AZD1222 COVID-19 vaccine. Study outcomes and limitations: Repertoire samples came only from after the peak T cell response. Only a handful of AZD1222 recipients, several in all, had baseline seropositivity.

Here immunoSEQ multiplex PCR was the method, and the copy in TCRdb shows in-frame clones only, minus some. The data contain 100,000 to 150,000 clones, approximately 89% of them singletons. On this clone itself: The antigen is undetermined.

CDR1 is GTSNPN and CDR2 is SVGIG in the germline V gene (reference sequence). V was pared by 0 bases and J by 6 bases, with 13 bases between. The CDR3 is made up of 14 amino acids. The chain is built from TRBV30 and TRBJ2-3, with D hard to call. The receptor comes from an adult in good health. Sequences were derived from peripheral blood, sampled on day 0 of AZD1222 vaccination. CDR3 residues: CAWSVGSIGDTQYF. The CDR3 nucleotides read TGTGCCTGGAGTGTGGGCAGCATCGGGGATACGCAGTATTTT.